These 10 T cell receptor beta chains came from one sample sequenced in a study of T cell responses to AZD1222 COVID-19 vaccine. Profiled with immunoSEQ multiplex PCR; TCRdb holds only in-frame clones, not every one. The repertoire holds tens of thousands of clones, with approximately 88% as singletons. This specimen consisted of peripheral blood, obtained 28 days after the second AZD1222 dose. The receptor set was obtained from an adult who received the AZD1222 COVID-19 vaccine.

As regards this clone: Other DNA sequences in the same sample also yield this CDR3. The chain couples TRBV27 to TRBJ1-1; D perhaps matches TRBD1 (5 bases). The germline V gene encodes CDR1 MNHEY and CDR2 SMNVEV (reference sequence). The V end was cut by 6 bases, the J end by 0 bases, with 11 bases between. This CDR3 region has 14 residues. The CDR3 DNA sequence: TGTGCCAGCAGCTCGGGACTTATGAACACTGAAGCTTTCTTT. This encodes CASSSGLMNTEAFF.

The V gene is TRBV3-1 (or the pseudogene TRBV3-2), the J gene TRBJ1-1; no reliable D call. This CDR3 has 11 amino acids. Trimming cost V 1 base and J 4 bases, with 1 base left between them. CDR1 is LGHDT, CDR2 YNNKEL, per germline (reference sequence). The CDR3, as DNA: TGTGCCAGCAGCCAAGGCACTGAAGCTTTCTTT. It specifies CASSQGTEAFF.

The chain employs TRBV5-1 and TRBJ2-2, with D uncertain. Deletions cut 0 bases from V and 3 bases from J, with 6 bases between. This CDR3 is 14 amino acids long. Germline loops: CDR1 SGHRS, CDR2 YFSETQ. CDR3: CASSLGQHTGELFF. The CDR3 DNA reads TGCGCCAGCAGCTTGGGACAACACACCGGGGAGCTGTTTTTT.

The chain employs TRBV5-1 and TRBJ2-1, with D possibly being TRBD2 (5 bases). With 3 bases removed from V and 7 bases from J, the gap between germline ends came to 20 bases. The CDR3 extends over 16 amino acids. CDR1 and CDR2 from the germline V gene are SGHRS and YFSETQ. The chain's CDR3 is CASSWSGGIPWNEQFF. In nucleotides, the CDR3 is TGCGCCAGCAGCTGGAGCGGCGGAATCCCTTGGAATGAGCAGTTCTTC.

The CDR3 coding sequence is TGTGCCAGCAGCTGTCCCACTCAGGGGGCGAGTCAGCCCCAGCATTTT. Translating gives CASSCPTQGASQPQHF. The gene calls are TRBV14 and TRBJ1-5, with 8 bases matching TRBD1. Germline V CDR1 and CDR2: SGHDN, FVKESK. The junction had 12 bases not matched to a gene; V was cut back by 5 bases and J by 6 bases. There are 16 residues in the CDR3. Full variable domain (rest looked up from reference TRBV14 and TRBJ1-5): EAGVTQFPSHSVIEKGQTVTLRCDPISGHDNLYWYRRVMGKEIKFLLHFVKESKQDESGMPNNRFLAERTGGTYSTLKVQPAELEDSGVYFCASSCPTQGASQPQHFGDGTRLSIL.

The V gene is TRBV6-1, the J gene TRBJ1-5; TRBD1 might be the D (5 bases). V dropped 1 base and J dropped 4 bases, with 8 bases sitting between them. The CDR3 is made up of 14 amino acids. CDR1 and CDR2 (germline): MNHNS, SASEGT. The CDR3 here is CASSEGGGNQPQHF. Written as DNA, the CDR3 is TGTGCCAGCAGTGAAGGCGGGGGGAATCAGCCCCAGCATTTT.

The chain links TRBV13 to TRBJ2-3; D may be TRBD2 (6 bases). Germline-derived CDR1 and CDR2 are PRHDT and FYEKMQ (reference sequence). Trimming removed 1 base from V and 0 bases from J, with 11 bases in between. The CDR3 has 16 amino acids. The CDR3 sequence is CASSLAGELSTDTQYF. CDR3 coding DNA: TGTGCCAGCAGCTTAGCGGGAGAACTTAGCACAGATACGCAGTATTTT.

The chain combines TRBV11-1 with TRBJ1-3; D remains ambiguous. V gave up 3 bases and J gave up 1 base, with 7 bases separating them. The germline gives CDR1 SGHAT, CDR2 FQDESV (reference sequence). This CDR3 is 14 amino acids long. As DNA, the CDR3 is TGTGCCAGCAGCTTGACGGATTCTGGAAACACCATATATTTT. Its protein product is CASSLTDSGNTIYF.

V is TRBV5-6 and J is TRBJ1-1, with a tentative D call TRBD1 (6 bases). CDR1 and CDR2 (germline): SGHDT, YYEEEE. V lost 9 bases to trimming and J lost 0 bases, with 12 bases between them. The CDR3 extends over 13 amino acids. The CDR3 sequence: CATRGGMNTEAFF. The CDR3, as DNA: TGTGCCACCCGGGGGGGCATGAACACTGAAGCTTTCTTT. Variable domain in full (rest from reference TRBV5-6 and TRBJ1-1): DAGVTQSPTHLIKTRGQQVTLRCSPKSGHDTVSWYQQALGQGPQFIFQYYEEEERQRGNFPDRFSGHQFPNYSSELNVNALLLGDSALYLCATRGGMNTEAFFGQGTRLTVV.

The chain has TRBV12-3 or TRBV12-4 and TRBJ1-1; D call uncertain. The ends were cut back, 4 bases at V and 1 base at J, with 7 bases in the middle. The CDR3 is 13 residues long. In DNA, the CDR3 is TGTGCCAGCAGTTCTCGAGAGAACACTGAAGCTTTCTTT. Protein sequence: CASSSRENTEAFF.